The sequence of this TCR beta chain was determined in a study of glioma-infiltrating T cells after dendritic cell vaccination. Across the study: Patients received autologous tumor lysate-pulsed dendritic cell vaccination between about 2002 and 2013. Monocyte-derived dendritic cells, cultured approximately 7 days with IL-4 and GM-CSF, were pulsed with autologous tumor lysate.

Specified time point: after dendritic cell vaccination, including at tumor progression/relapse. Assay used: immunoSEQ multiplex PCR; TCRdb lists only in-frame clones, some missing. The sample records 50,000 to 60,000 clones, just under 85% being singletons. Material: blood, obtained after dendritic cell vaccination. The sequence came from a human donor with glioblastoma.

This CDR3 is CASSIDEKLFF. CDR3 DNA: TGTGCCAGTAGTATCGATGAAAAACTGTTTTTT. The chain joins TRBV19 to TRBJ1-4; D is undetermined. This CDR3 has 11 amino acids. V gave up 3 bases and J gave up 6 bases, with 2 bases separating them. CDR1 and CDR2 (germline): LNHDA, SQIVND (reference sequence).